These T cell receptor beta chains were read from a single sample in a study of blood T cell repertoires in COVID-19. Sequencing used immunoSEQ multiplex PCR; TCRdb keeps in-frame clones, though not all of them. The table has about 270,000 clones, 70% to 90% seen once. The sample was PBMCs or T cells enriched from blood (not recorded which). Receptors were obtained from a woman in her fifties or sixties with acute COVID-19. Each CDR3 is given with its conserved first and last residue. Fields, in order: CDR3 protein, CDR3 DNA, V gene, J gene, D gene, clone size. The D gene is left open where the match is weak. Only some rows state a clone size, as once, few, many or a class for expanded clones.

CASSQEGGGGTDTQYF,TGTGCCAGCAGCCAAGAGGGGGGGGGTGGCACAGATACGCAGTATTTT,TRBV7-2,TRBJ2-3,NA,few
CASSGPGQQETQYF,TGTGCCAGCAGTGGGCCGGGACAGCAAGAGACCCAGTACTTC,TRBV2,TRBJ2-5,TRBD1,NA
CSVPGQGFNEQFF,TGCAGCGTGCCGGGACAGGGATTCAATGAGCAGTTCTTC,TRBV29-1,TRBJ2-1,TRBD1,NA
CASSQERGSTDTQYF,TGTGCCAGCAGCCAGGAGCGGGGAAGCACAGATACGCAGTATTTT,TRBV3-1/TRBV3-2,TRBJ2-3,TRBD2,once
CASSYPTGGNQPQHF,TGTGCCAGCAGTTACCCTACAGGGGGCAATCAGCCCCAGCATTTT,TRBV6-2/TRBV6-3,TRBJ1-5,TRBD1,NA
CASSVHGTGGGNTIYF,TGTGCCAGCAGCGTACATGGGACAGGGGGAGGAAACACCATATATTTT,TRBV9,TRBJ1-3,TRBD1,NA
CASSLEEGRGTDTQYF,TGTGCCAGCAGCTTAGAGGAGGGTAGGGGCACAGATACGCAGTATTTT,TRBV11-1,TRBJ2-3,NA,NA
CASSVGAGGYNEQFF,TGTGCCAGCAGTGTCGGGGCGGGGGGTTACAATGAGCAGTTCTTC,TRBV2,TRBJ2-1,TRBD2,NA
CASSLGGGRSAEAFF,TGTGCCAGCAGCTTAGGAGGGGGCAGAAGCGCTGAAGCTTTCTTT,TRBV7-9,TRBJ1-1,TRBD1,NA
CASSLMSRVNTEAFF,TGCGCCAGCAGCTTGATGAGCCGGGTGAACACTGAAGCTTTCTTT,TRBV5-1,TRBJ1-1,NA,NA
CAISDGTAYEQYF,TGTGCCATCAGTGACGGGACAGCCTACGAGCAGTACTTC,TRBV10-3,TRBJ2-7,TRBD1,NA
CASSPGLAGVGYNEQFF,TGCGCCAGCAGCCCGGGACTAGCGGGGGTGGGCTACAATGAGCAGTTCTTC,TRBV5-1,TRBJ2-1,TRBD2,NA
CASKPGVGTEAFF,TGCGCCAGCAAGCCAGGCGTAGGCACTGAAGCTTTCTTT,TRBV5-1,TRBJ1-1,NA,NA
CASMDRGVGGYTF,TGTGCCAGCATGGACAGGGGGGTAGGCGGCTACACCTTC,TRBV25-1,TRBJ1-2,TRBD1,NA
CASSGGQFNQPQHF,TGTGCCAGCAGCGGAGGACAGTTTAATCAGCCCCAGCATTTT,TRBV9,TRBJ1-5,NA,NA
CASRPLGRGAYTYNEQFF,TGTGCCAGCAGGCCCCTTGGGCGGGGGGCCTATACCTACAATGAGCAGTTCTTC,TRBV27,TRBJ2-1,TRBD2,NA
CASRGAGPTGELFF,TGCGCCAGCAGAGGGGCAGGGCCCACCGGGGAGCTGTTTTTT,TRBV4-1,TRBJ2-2,NA,few
CASSLSSGFNQPQHF,TGTGCCAGCAGTTTATCTTCCGGTTTTAATCAGCCCCAGCATTTT,TRBV27,TRBJ1-5,NA,NA
CASSFGQGVGNQPQHF,TGTGCCAGCAGTTTTGGACAGGGAGTCGGCAATCAGCCCCAGCATTTT,TRBV27,TRBJ1-5,TRBD1,NA
CASSSKPSGTDTQYF,TGTGCCAGCAGCTCAAAGCCCTCGGGGACAGATACGCAGTATTTT,TRBV7-3,TRBJ2-3,NA,NA
CASSQKKGTGGGYGYTF,TGTGCCAGTAGTCAAAAAAAAGGGACAGGGGGCGGCTATGGCTACACCTTC,TRBV19,TRBJ1-2,TRBD1,NA
CASSFLSGANVLTF,TGTGCCAGCAGCTTCTTATCTGGGGCCAACGTCCTGACTTTC,TRBV7-2,TRBJ2-6,NA,NA